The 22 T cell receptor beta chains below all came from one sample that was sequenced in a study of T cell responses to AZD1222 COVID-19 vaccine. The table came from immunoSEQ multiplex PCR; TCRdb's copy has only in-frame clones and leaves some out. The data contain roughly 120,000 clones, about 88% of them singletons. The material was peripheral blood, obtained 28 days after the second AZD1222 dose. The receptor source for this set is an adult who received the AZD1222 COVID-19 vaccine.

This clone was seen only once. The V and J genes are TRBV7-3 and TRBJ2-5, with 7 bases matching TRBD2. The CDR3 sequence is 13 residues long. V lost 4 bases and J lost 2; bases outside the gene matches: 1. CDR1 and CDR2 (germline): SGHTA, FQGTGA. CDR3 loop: CASSSGLQETQYF. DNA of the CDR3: TGTGCCAGCAGCTCGGGACTACAAGAGACCCAGTACTTC.

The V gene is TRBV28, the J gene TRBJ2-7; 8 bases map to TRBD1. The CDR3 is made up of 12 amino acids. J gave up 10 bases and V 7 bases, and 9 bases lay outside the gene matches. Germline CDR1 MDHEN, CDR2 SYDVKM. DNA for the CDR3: TGTGCCAGCACTCCTCCCAGGGGGCGACAGTACTTC. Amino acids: CASTPPRGRQYF.

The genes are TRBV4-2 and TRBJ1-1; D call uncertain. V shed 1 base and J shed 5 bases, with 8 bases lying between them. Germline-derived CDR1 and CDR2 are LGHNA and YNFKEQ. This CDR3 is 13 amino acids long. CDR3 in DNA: TGTGCCAGCAGCCAAGGCTGGGATACTGAAGCTTTCTTT. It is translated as CASSQGWDTEAFF.

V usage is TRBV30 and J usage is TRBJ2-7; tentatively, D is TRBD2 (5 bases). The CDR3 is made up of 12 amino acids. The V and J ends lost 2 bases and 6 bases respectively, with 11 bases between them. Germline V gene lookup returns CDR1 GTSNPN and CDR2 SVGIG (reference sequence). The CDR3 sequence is CAWSYRGPEQYF. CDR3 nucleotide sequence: TGTGCCTGGAGTTATCGAGGGCCCGAGCAGTACTTC. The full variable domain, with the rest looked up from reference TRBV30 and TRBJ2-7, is SQTIHQWPATLVQPVGSPLSLECTVEGTSNPNLYWYRQAAGRGLQLLFYSVGIGQISSEVPQNLSASRPQDRQFILSSKKLLLSDSGFYLCAWSYRGPEQYFGPGTRLTVT.

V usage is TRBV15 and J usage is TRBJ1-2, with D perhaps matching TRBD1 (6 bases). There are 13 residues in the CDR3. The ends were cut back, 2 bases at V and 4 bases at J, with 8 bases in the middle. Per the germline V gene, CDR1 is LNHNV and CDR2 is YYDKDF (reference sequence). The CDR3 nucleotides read TGTGCCACCAGCAGACCAGGGGCCTATGGCTACACCTTC. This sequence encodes CATSRPGAYGYTF.

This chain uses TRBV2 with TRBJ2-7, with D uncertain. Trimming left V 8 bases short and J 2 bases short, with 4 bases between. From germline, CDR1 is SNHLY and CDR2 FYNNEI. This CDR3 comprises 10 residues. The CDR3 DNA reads TGTGCCAGCGGAACCTACGAGCAGTACTTC. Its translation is CASGTYEQYF.

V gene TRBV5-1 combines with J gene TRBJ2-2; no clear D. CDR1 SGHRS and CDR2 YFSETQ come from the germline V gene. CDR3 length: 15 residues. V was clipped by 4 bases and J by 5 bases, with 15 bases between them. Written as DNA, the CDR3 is TGCGCCAGCAGCCTCCCCCAGGTTGGGACCGGGGAGCTGTTTTTT. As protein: CASSLPQVGTGELFF.

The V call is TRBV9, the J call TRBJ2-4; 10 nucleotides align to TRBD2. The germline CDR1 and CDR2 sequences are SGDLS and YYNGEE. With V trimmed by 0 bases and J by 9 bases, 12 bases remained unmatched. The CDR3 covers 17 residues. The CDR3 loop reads CASSVGGAGGTLGIQYF. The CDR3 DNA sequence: TGTGCCAGCAGCGTAGGTGGAGCGGGAGGGACTTTGGGCATTCAGTACTTC.

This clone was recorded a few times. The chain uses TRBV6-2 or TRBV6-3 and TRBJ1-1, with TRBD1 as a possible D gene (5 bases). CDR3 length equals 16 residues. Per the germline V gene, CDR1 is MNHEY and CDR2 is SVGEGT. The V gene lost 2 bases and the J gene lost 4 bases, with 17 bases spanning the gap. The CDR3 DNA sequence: TGTGCCAGCAGTTACGCTCATCTGGGGCGCGCCACTGAAGCTTTCTTT. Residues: CASSYAHLGRATEAFF.

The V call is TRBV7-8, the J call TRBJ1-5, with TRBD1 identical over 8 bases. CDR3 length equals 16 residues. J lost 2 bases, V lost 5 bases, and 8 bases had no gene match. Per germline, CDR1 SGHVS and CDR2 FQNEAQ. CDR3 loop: CASSAGGGGGNQPQHF. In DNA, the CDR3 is TGTGCCAGCAGCGCAGGGGGCGGGGGTGGCAATCAGCCCCAGCATTTT.

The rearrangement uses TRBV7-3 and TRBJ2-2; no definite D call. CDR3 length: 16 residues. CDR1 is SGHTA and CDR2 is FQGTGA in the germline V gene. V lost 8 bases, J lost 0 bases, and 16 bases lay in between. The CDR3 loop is CASSPSRPSNTGELFF. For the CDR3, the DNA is TGTGCCAGCTCCCCATCTAGGCCTTCGAACACCGGGGAGCTGTTTTTT.

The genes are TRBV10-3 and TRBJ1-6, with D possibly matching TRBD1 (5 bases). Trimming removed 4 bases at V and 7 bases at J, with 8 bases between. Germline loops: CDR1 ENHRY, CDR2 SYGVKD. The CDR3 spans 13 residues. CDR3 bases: TGTGCCATCAGTGGTGGGGGAAATTCACCCCTCCACTTT. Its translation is CAISGGGNSPLHF.

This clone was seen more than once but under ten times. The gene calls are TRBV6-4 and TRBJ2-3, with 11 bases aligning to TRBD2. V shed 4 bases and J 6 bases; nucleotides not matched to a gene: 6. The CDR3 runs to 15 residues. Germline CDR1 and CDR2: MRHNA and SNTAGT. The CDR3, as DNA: TGTGCCAGCAGTGCGGAGGCTAGCGGGGGGGATACGCAGTATTTT. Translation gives CASSAEASGGDTQYF.

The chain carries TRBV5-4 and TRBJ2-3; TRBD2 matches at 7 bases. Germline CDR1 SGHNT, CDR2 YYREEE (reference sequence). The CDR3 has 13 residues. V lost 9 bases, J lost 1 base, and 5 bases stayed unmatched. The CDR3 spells CATREWGTDTQYF. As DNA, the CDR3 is TGTGCCACGCGGGAGTGGGGCACAGATACGCAGTATTTT.

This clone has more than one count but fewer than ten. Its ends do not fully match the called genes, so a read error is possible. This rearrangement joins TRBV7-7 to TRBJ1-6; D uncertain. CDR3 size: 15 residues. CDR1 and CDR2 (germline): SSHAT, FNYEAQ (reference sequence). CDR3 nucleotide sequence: TGTGCTAGCAGCCGACCTGGACGGAATAATTCACCCCTCCACTTT. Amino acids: CASSRPGRNNSPLHF.

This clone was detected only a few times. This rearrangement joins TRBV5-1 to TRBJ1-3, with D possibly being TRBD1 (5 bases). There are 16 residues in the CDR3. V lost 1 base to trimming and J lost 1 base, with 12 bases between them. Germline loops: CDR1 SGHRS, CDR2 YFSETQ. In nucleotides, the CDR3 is TGCGCCAGCAGCTTGTGGCCCGGGGGTTCTGGAAACACCATATATTTT. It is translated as CASSLWPGGSGNTIYF.

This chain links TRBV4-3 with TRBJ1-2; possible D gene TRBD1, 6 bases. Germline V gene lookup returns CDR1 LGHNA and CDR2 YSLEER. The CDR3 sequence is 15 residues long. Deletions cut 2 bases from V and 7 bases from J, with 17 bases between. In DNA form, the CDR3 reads TGCGCCAGCAGCCAAAAGGGGGGAACCCATGGTGGCTACACCTTC. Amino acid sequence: CASSQKGGTHGGYTF.

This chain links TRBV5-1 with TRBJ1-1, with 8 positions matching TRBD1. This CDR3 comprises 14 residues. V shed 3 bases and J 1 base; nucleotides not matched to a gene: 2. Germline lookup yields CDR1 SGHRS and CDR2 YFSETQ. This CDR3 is CASSYGQGNTEAFF. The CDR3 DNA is TGCGCCAGCAGCTATGGACAGGGGAACACTGAAGCTTTCTTT.

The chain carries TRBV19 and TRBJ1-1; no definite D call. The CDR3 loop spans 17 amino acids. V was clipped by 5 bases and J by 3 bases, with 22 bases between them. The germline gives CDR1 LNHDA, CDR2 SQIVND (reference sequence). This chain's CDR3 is CASSVSGAEALYTEAFF. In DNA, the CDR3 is TGTGCCAGTAGTGTCTCTGGAGCCGAAGCTTTATACACTGAAGCTTTCTTT.

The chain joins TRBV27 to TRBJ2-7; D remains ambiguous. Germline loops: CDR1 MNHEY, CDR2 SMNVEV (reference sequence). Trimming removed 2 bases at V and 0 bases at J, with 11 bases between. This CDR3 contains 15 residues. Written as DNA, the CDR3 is TGTGCCAGCAGTTTAGGCGTAATAAGCTCCTACGAGCAGTACTTC. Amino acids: CASSLGVISSYEQYF.

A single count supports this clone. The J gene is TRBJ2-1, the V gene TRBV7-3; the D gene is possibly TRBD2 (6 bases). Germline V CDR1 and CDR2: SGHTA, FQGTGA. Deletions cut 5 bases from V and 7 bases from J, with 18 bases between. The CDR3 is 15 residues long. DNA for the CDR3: TGTGCCAGCAGCCCCCGAGTGGGGAGGTTGAATGAGCAGTTCTTC. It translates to CASSPRVGRLNEQFF.

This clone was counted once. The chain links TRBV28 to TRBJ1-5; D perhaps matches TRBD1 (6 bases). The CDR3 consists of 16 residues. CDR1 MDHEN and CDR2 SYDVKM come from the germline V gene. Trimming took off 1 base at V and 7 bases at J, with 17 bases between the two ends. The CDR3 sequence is CASSLFGGAQGQPQHF. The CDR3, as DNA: TGTGCCAGCAGTTTATTTGGGGGGGCGCAGGGCCAGCCCCAGCATTTT. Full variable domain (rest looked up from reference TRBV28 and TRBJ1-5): DVKVTQSSRYLVKRTGEKVFLECVQDMDHENMFWYRQDPGLGLRLIYFSYDVKMKEKGDIPEGYSVSREKKERFSLILESASTNQTSMYLCASSLFGGAQGQPQHFGDGTRLSIL.